Listed below are T cell receptor beta chains from one sample, sequenced in a study of blood T cell repertoires in COVID-19. Profiling relied on immunoSEQ multiplex PCR, and the TCRdb table lists in-frame clones only, not all of them. The sample carries roughly 170,000 clones, about four fifths recorded once. Sequenced: PBMCs or T cells enriched from blood (not recorded which). The receptors were gathered from a man aged 55 to 70 who had recovered from COVID-19. Both conserved end residues are part of each CDR3. The order of the fields is V gene, clone size, J gene, D gene, CDR3 protein, CDR3 DNA. The D gene is left open where the match is weak. For some rows the clone size is stated as once, few or many, or as a class when expanded; others skip it.

V: TRBV28
size: .
J: TRBJ1-6
D: .
CDR3: CASTQGGANSPLHF
DNA: TGTGCCAGCACTCAAGGGGGTGCAAATTCACCCCTCCACTTT

V: TRBV7-3
size: .
J: TRBJ2-6
D: .
CDR3: CASSLNGFGTGANVLTF
DNA: TGTGCCAGCAGCTTAAATGGCTTCGGGACAGGGGCCAACGTCCTGACTTTC

V: TRBV5-1
size: .
J: TRBJ1-1
D: TRBD1
CDR3: CASSFGTVAMNTEAFF
DNA: TGCGCCAGCAGCTTCGGGACAGTAGCTATGAACACTGAAGCTTTCTTT

V: TRBV2
size: .
J: TRBJ1-2
D: TRBD1
CDR3: CASSEGTDSYGYTF
DNA: TGTGCCAGCAGTGAGGGGACAGATTCTTATGGCTACACCTTC

V: TRBV11-2
size: .
J: TRBJ2-5
D: TRBD2
CDR3: CASSSLRAGASATQYF
DNA: TGTGCCAGCAGCTCCCTACGGGCGGGAGCTAGTGCGACCCAGTACTTC

V: TRBV19
size: .
J: TRBJ1-2
D: TRBD1
CDR3: CASGTGGVGYTF
DNA: TGTGCCAGCGGGACAGGGGGCGTAGGCTACACCTTC

V: TRBV2
size: .
J: TRBJ1-1
D: .
CDR3: CASGYRTANTEAFF
DNA: TGTGCCAGCGGATACAGGACAGCGAACACTGAAGCTTTCTTT

V: TRBV7-5
size: once
J: TRBJ2-7
D: .
CDR3: CVRSLGTGANYEQYF
DNA: TGTGTCAGAAGCTTGGGGACAGGGGCCAACTACGAGCAGTACTTC

V: TRBV7-8
size: .
J: TRBJ2-7
D: .
CDR3: CASSTRVSYEQYF
DNA: TGTGCCAGCAGCACTCGGGTCTCCTACGAGCAGTACTTC

V: TRBV2
size: few
J: TRBJ2-7
D: TRBD1
CDR3: CASMPGQSYEQYF
DNA: TGTGCCAGCATGCCGGGACAGTCCTACGAGCAGTACTTC

V: TRBV9
size: .
J: TRBJ2-7
D: TRBD2
CDR3: CASSLGLAGSEQYF
DNA: TGTGCCAGCAGCTTAGGACTAGCGGGAAGCGAGCAGTACTTC

V: TRBV19
size: .
J: TRBJ2-6
D: TRBD1
CDR3: CASSPPQGAGANVLTF
DNA: TGTGCCAGTAGTCCGCCTCAGGGGGCTGGGGCCAACGTCCTGACTTTC

V: TRBV7-2
size: .
J: TRBJ2-3
D: TRBD2
CDR3: CASSLAPSLLRGGSTDTQYF
DNA: TGTGCCAGCAGCTTAGCCCCCTCCCTTTTACGGGGGGGAAGCACAGATACGCAGTATTTT

V: TRBV5-1
size: .
J: TRBJ2-7
D: TRBD1
CDR3: CASSLVGQGREQYF
DNA: TGCGCCAGCAGCTTGGTAGGACAGGGGAGGGAGCAGTACTTC

V: TRBV9
size: once
J: TRBJ2-1
D: .
CDR3: CASSVIPDEQFF
DNA: TGTGCCAGCAGCGTAATCCCTGATGAGCAGTTCTTC

V: TRBV24-1
size: .
J: TRBJ2-6
D: TRBD1
CDR3: CATSERDRFSGANVLTF
DNA: TGTGCCACCAGTGAACGGGACAGGTTTTCTGGGGCCAACGTCCTGACTTTC

V: TRBV19
size: few
J: TRBJ1-2
D: TRBD1
CDR3: CASTDGQGDGYTF
DNA: TGTGCCAGTACCGACGGACAGGGGGATGGCTACACCTTC

V: TRBV4-2
size: .
J: TRBJ2-7
D: TRBD2
CDR3: CASSQVNRPSGRLNSYEQYF
DNA: TGTGCCAGCAGCCAAGTAAATCGGCCTAGCGGGAGGTTGAACTCCTACGAGCAGTACTTC

V: TRBV28
size: .
J: TRBJ2-3
D: TRBD2
CDR3: CASTLSGGADTQYF
DNA: TGTGCCAGCACCCTGTCTGGGGGGGCAGATACGCAGTATTTT

V: TRBV30
size: .
J: TRBJ2-2
D: .
CDR3: CAWSPGRGLTGELFF
DNA: TGTGCCTGGAGTCCCGGGAGGGGGCTTACCGGGGAGCTGTTTTTT

V: TRBV5-1
size: .
J: TRBJ1-1
D: TRBD1
CDR3: CASSQGQGTGEAFF
DNA: TGCGCCAGCAGCCAAGGACAGGGGACAGGTGAAGCTTTCTTT

V: TRBV30
size: .
J: TRBJ2-7
D: TRBD2
CDR3: CAWSGGGYEQYF
DNA: TGTGCCTGGAGTGGGGGGGGATACGAGCAGTACTTC

V: TRBV7-9
size: .
J: TRBJ2-7
D: .
CDR3: CASSLQGISSYEQYF
DNA: TGTGCCAGCAGCTTACAGGGGATAAGCTCCTACGAGCAGTACTTC

V: TRBV2
size: .
J: TRBJ1-5
D: .
CDR3: CASSEAGQGQHF
DNA: TGTGCCAGCAGTGAAGCGGGGCAGGGCCAGCATTTT

V: TRBV19
size: .
J: TRBJ2-7
D: .
CDR3: CASSISRQGTYEQYF
DNA: TGTGCCAGTAGTATAAGTCGGCAGGGAACCTACGAGCAGTACTTC

V: TRBV9
size: .
J: TRBJ2-2
D: .
CDR3: CASSVELTGELFF
DNA: TGTGCCAGCAGCGTAGAATTAACCGGGGAGCTGTTTTTT

V: TRBV12-3/TRBV12-4
size: .
J: TRBJ2-5
D: .
CDR3: CASSLLETQYF
DNA: TGTGCCAGCAGCCTCTTAGAGACCCAGTACTTC

V: TRBV12-3/TRBV12-4
size: once
J: TRBJ2-1
D: .
CDR3: CASSGRARNEQFF
DNA: TGTGCCAGCAGTGGGAGAGCAAGGAATGAGCAGTTCTTC

V: TRBV5-1
size: .
J: TRBJ2-1
D: TRBD2
CDR3: CASSFGLAGGNEQFF
DNA: TGCGCCAGCAGCTTTGGACTAGCGGGAGGCAATGAGCAGTTCTTC

V: TRBV19
size: once
J: TRBJ1-2
D: .
CDR3: CASSITGDYGYTF
DNA: TGTGCCAGTAGTATTACAGGAGACTATGGCTACACCTTC

V: TRBV27
size: .
J: TRBJ1-4
D: .
CDR3: CASSPRLRALGTNEKLFF
DNA: TGTGCCAGCAGCCCCCGGTTAAGAGCGCTTGGAACTAATGAAAAACTGTTTTTT

V: TRBV2
size: .
J: TRBJ2-2
D: .
CDR3: CASSDGPGGTGELFF
DNA: TGTGCCAGCAGTGATGGCCCCGGGGGCACCGGGGAGCTGTTTTTT

V: TRBV2
size: .
J: TRBJ2-2
D: TRBD2
CDR3: CASSWRLAGTGELFF
DNA: TGTGCCAGCAGTTGGCGACTAGCGGGAACCGGGGAGCTGTTTTTT

V: TRBV25-1
size: .
J: TRBJ1-6
D: .
CDR3: CASSEVTVNSPLHF
DNA: TGTGCCAGCAGTGAGGTGACAGTTAATTCACCCCTCCACTTT

V: TRBV6-6
size: few
J: TRBJ2-3
D: .
CDR3: CASSPQRVTDTQYF
DNA: TGTGCCAGCAGTCCTCAGCGGGTCACAGATACGCAGTATTTT